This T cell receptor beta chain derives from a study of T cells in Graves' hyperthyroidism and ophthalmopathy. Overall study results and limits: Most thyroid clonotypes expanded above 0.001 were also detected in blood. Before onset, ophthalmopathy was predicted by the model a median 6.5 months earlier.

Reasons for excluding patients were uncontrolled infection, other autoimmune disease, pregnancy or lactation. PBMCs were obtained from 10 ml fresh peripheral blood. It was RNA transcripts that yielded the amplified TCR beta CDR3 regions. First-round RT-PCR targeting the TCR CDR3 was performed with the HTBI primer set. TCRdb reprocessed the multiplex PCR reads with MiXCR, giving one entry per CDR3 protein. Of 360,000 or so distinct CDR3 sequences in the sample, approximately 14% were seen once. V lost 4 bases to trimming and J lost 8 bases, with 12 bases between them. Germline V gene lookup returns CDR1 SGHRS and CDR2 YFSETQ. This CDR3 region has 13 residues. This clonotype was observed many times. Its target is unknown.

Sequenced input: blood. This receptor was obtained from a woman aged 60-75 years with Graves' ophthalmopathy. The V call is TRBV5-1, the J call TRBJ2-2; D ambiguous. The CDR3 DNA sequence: TGCGCCAGCAGCCCGGATTTTGCAGGGGAGCTGTTTTTT. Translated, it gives CASSPDFAGELFF.